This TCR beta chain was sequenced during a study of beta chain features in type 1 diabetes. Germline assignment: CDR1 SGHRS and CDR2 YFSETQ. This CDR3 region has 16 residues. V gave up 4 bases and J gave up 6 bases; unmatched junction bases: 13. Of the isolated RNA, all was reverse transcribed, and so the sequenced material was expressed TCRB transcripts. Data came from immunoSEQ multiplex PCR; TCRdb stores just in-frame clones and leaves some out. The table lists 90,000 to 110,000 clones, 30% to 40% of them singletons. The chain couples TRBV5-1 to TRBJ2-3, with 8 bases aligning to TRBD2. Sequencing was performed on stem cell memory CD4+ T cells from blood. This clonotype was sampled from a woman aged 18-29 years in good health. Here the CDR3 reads CASSPPLAGGSDTQYF. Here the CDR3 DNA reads TGCGCCAGCAGCCCCCCCCTGGCGGGAGGATCCGATACGCAGTATTTT.